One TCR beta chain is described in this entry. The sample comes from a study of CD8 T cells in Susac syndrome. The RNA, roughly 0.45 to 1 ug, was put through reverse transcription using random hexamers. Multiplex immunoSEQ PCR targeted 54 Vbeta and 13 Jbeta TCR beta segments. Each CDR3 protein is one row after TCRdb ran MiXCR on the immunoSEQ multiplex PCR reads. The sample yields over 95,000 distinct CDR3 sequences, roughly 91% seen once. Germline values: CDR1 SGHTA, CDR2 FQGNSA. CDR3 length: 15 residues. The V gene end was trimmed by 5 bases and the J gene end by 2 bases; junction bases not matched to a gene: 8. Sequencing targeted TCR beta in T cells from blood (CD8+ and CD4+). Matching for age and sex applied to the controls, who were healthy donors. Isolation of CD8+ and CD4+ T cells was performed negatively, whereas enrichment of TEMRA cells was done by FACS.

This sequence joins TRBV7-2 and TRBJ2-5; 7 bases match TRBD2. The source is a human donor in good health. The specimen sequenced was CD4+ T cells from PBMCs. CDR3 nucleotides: TGTGCCAGCAGCCGACCTAGCGGCATGCAAGAGACCCAGTACTTC. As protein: CASSRPSGMQETQYF.